This is a list of T cell receptor beta chains from one sample in a study of blood T cell repertoires in COVID-19. Clones were read by immunoSEQ multiplex PCR, and TCRdb kept only the in-frame ones, dropping some. Of about 44,000 clones in the sample, approximately 77% were seen once. What was sequenced was peripheral blood. The receptors shown here come from a woman in her seventies with acute or convalescent COVID-19. CDR3s include the opening cysteine and the closing phenylalanine or tryptophan.

j_call: TRBJ2-7
v_call: TRBV7-2
cdr3_aa: CASSLVSGKFEQYF

j_call: TRBJ2-7
v_call: TRBV6-4
cdr3_aa: CASLTVIRDRPIQYF

j_call: TRBJ2-7
v_call: TRBV11-3
cdr3_aa: CASSLETSGSEQYF

j_call: TRBJ1-2
v_call: TRBV5-4
cdr3_aa: CASSLAGGYGYTF

j_call: TRBJ1-5
v_call: TRBV19
cdr3_aa: CASSPESSLRSNQPQHF

j_call: TRBJ2-3
v_call: TRBV7-3
cdr3_aa: CASSFEGYGRSSTDTQYF

j_call: TRBJ1-1
v_call: TRBV25-1
cdr3_aa: CASSGRGTGFTEAFF

j_call: TRBJ2-7
v_call: TRBV12-3/TRBV12-4
cdr3_aa: CASSYSSALEQYF

j_call: TRBJ2-5
v_call: TRBV9
cdr3_aa: CASSGGGAQETQYF

j_call: TRBJ2-3
v_call: TRBV6-1
cdr3_aa: CASSEAGQGVRDTQYF

j_call: TRBJ2-2
v_call: TRBV15
cdr3_aa: CATRQGPYTGELFF

j_call: TRBJ2-3
v_call: TRBV2
cdr3_aa: CASSRSIDTQYF

j_call: TRBJ1-6
v_call: TRBV5-5
cdr3_aa: CASSLTGVDSPLHF